This T cell receptor beta chain was identified during a study of coeliac disease. Using immunoSEQ multiplex PCR, the repertoire was profiled, and TCRdb retains in-frame clones only, with some absent. The repertoire has 4,000 to 5,000 clones, around two thirds of them found once; the top ten carry under 9%. Trimming shortened V by 7 bases and J by 4 bases, and 13 bases separated the two germline ends. Germline CDR1 and CDR2: MNHEY and SVGAGI. CDR3 length: 13 amino acids. The specimen sequenced was intraepithelial lymphocytes from the gut. This chain links TRBV6-5 with TRBJ1-1; tentative D call: TRBD1 (5 bases). This sequence was found in a woman between 18 and 30 years old with active celiac disease. The CDR3 here is CASIQSGLTEAFF. CDR3 DNA sequence: TGTGCCAGCATCCAGTCAGGGCTCACTGAAGCTTTCTTT.